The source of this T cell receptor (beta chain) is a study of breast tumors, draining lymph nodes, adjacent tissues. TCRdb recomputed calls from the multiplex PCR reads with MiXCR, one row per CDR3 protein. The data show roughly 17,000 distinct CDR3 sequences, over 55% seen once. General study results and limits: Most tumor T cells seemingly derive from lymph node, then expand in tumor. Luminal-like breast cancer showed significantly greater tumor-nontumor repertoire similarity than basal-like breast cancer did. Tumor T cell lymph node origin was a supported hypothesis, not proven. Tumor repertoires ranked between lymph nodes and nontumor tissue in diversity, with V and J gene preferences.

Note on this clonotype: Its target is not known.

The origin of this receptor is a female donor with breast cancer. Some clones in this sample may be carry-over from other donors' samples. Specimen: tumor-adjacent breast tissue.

CDR3 residues: CASSLNPADTQYF. The DNA of the CDR3 is TGTGCCAGCAGCTTGAACCCAGCAGATACGCAGTATTTT. The chain combines TRBV7-6 with TRBJ2-3; D gene ambiguous. Germline loops: CDR1 SGHVS, CDR2 FNYEAQ. Trimming cost V 3 bases and J 4 bases, with 8 bases left between them. This CDR3 region has 13 residues.